These 3 T cell receptor beta chains came from one sample sequenced in a study of blood T cell repertoires in COVID-19. This table comes from immunoSEQ multiplex PCR, and its TCRdb copy is limited to in-frame clones, with some not included. The data show about 30,000 clones, with roughly 88% seen just once and roughly 26% held by the top ten. Specimen: peripheral blood. The receptor source for this set is a human donor in a cohort sampled during active COVID-19.

DNA of the CDR3: TGTGCCAGCAGCTTAAGGGGGCGTCTCTATGGCTACACCTTC. It yields the protein CASSLRGRLYGYTF. This rearrangement joins TRBV7-2 to TRBJ1-2; TRBD1 matches 7 bases. The CDR3 totals 14 residues. CDR1 is SGHTA, CDR2 FQGNSA, per germline. With V trimmed by 2 bases and J by 4 bases, 4 bases remained unmatched.

The V gene is TRBV20-1, the J gene TRBJ2-3, with 10 bases identical to TRBD2. Trimming cost V 3 bases and J 3 bases; bases outside gene matches: 6. Germline-derived CDR1 and CDR2 are DFQATT and SNEGSKA (reference sequence). CDR3 length: 15 amino acids. The CDR3 nucleotides are TGCAGTGCTAGTAAGGCTAGCGGGGGAACAGATACGCAGTATTTT. Translating gives CSASKASGGTDTQYF.

V and J are TRBV23-1 and TRBJ2-3, with 7 bases lining up with TRBD2. TRBV23-1 is annotated as an ORF whose role is uncertain. V lost 7 bases, J lost 1 base, and 5 bases stayed unmatched. CDR3 length: 14 residues. The CDR3: CASTKRGGTDTQYF. The CDR3 DNA reads TGCGCCAGCACTAAACGGGGGGGCACAGATACGCAGTATTTT.